This T cell receptor beta chain stems from a study of cytomegalovirus exposure and HLA in healthy donors. Primers for the PCR totalled 60 Vbeta and 13 Jbeta. Using immunoSEQ multiplex PCR, the repertoire was profiled, and TCRdb retains in-frame clones only, with some absent. The table has about 98,000 clones, roughly 85% seen once; the top ten hold about 2.5%. Germline V gene data show CDR1 as ENHRY and CDR2 as SYGVKD. The CDR3 totals 13 residues. The V gene lost 0 bases and the J gene lost 4 bases, with 6 bases spanning the gap. The chain links TRBV10-3 to TRBJ1-1; D unclear. Sequencing was performed on PBMCs. The clonotype comes from a man aged 35 to 55 in good health and CMV-seronegative. CDR3 sequence: CAISESSGTEAFF. The CDR3 coding sequence is TGTGCCATCAGTGAGTCATCAGGCACTGAAGCTTTCTTT.